Listed here are 2 T cell receptor beta chains from one sample, sequenced in a study of human T cells and chemical hapten exposure. Time point reported: patch test 1, 2 weeks after DPC sensitization. Treatment given: therapeutic diphenylcyclopropenone sensitization with weekly scalp DPC. One entry per CDR3 protein results from TCRdb running MiXCR on the RACE reads. The table records 65,000 to 85,000 distinct CDR3 sequences, around a tenth of them present only once. The sample consisted of whole blood, taken in connection with sensitization to the hapten diphenylcyclopropenone (DPC). These receptor sequences come from a woman between 50 and 59 years old with alopecia areata. Some clones in this sample may be carry-over from other donors' samples.

This clonotype was observed many times. The V call is TRBV28, the J call TRBJ2-1; D remains unclear. The ends were cut back, 10 bases at V and 10 bases at J, with 14 bases in the middle. This CDR3 has 11 amino acids. Per germline, CDR1 MDHEN and CDR2 SYDVKM. The CDR3 region is CAINGPTEQFF. Written as DNA, the CDR3 is TGTGCCATCAACGGACCAACGGAGCAGTTCTTC.

This clonotype was picked up many times. The chain uses TRBV28 and TRBJ1-4; D perhaps matches TRBD1 (5 bases). There are 15 residues in the CDR3. Germline-derived CDR1 and CDR2 are MDHEN and SYDVKM. V lost 3 bases and J 6 bases, leaving 14 bases between the germline ends. The CDR3 loop is CASSLLGAQDEKLFF. CDR3 sequence (DNA): TGTGCCAGCAGTTTGCTCGGGGCGCAGGATGAAAAACTGTTTTTT.